These 14 T cell receptor beta chains were sequenced from one sample in a study of T cell repertoires in cytomegalovirus infection. TCRdb called the reads again in MiXCR, with one record for every CDR3 protein. The sample yields around 750,000 distinct CDR3 sequences, 32% seen once. Their antigens remain unidentified. Sequences were derived from cultured CD8+ T cells from PBMCs, sampled from culture after CMV antigen stimulation. The receptors stem from a human donor in good health (CMV status not recorded). Some clones in this sample may be carry-over from other donors' samples.

The chain couples TRBV20-1 to TRBJ1-2, with D possibly matching TRBD1 (5 bases). The V and J ends lost 6 bases and 0 bases respectively, with 20 bases between them. The CDR3 is 16 amino acids. The germline V gene has CDR1 DFQATT and CDR2 SNEGSKA (reference sequence). The CDR3 bases are TGCAGTGCCATTGATGTCGGACAAGGCACTAACTATGGCTACACCTTC. It translates to CSAIDVGQGTNYGYTF.

The chain couples TRBV19 to TRBJ2-1; D unclear. The CDR3 has 14 residues. CDR1 and CDR2 (germline): LNHDA, SQIVND (reference sequence). The V gene lost 1 base and the J gene lost 4 bases, with 8 bases spanning the gap. CDR3 nucleotide sequence: TGTGCCAGTAGTATAGTTGACTGGTACAATGAGCAGTTCTTC. It specifies CASSIVDWYNEQFF.

This clonotype showed up just a few times. The chain links TRBV4-1 to TRBJ2-1, with D possibly matching TRBD1 (6 bases). This CDR3 has 14 residues. V lost 3 bases to trimming and J lost 8 bases, with 14 bases between them. Germline CDR1 MGHRA, CDR2 YSYEKL. The CDR3: CASSHVEGDDEQFF. The CDR3, as DNA: TGCGCCAGCAGCCATGTTGAGGGGGACGATGAGCAGTTCTTC.

This clonotype was found once. This could be a read error, since a much larger clone is one nucleotide away. The CDR3 sequence: CVSSGFGGDYGYTF. CDR3 DNA: TGTGTCAGCAGCGGGTTCGGAGGCGACTATGGCTACACCTTC. V gene TRBV7-6 combines with J gene TRBJ1-2; D call uncertain. The CDR3 extends over 14 amino acids. The germline gives CDR1 SGHVS, CDR2 FNYEAQ.

The chain has TRBV7-2 and TRBJ1-2; 8 nucleotides match TRBD1. The germline V gene has CDR1 SGHTA and CDR2 FQGNSA. CDR3 length: 15 residues. The V and J ends lost 3 bases and 6 bases, in that order; junction bases with no gene match: 9. Written as DNA, the CDR3 is TGTGCCAGCAGCTTTCCCGGACAGGGATTGGATGGCTACACCTTC. It is translated as CASSFPGQGLDGYTF.

This clonotype was counted many times. This chain uses TRBV6-2 or TRBV6-3 with TRBJ1-1; tentative D call: TRBD1 (5 bases). This CDR3 spans 15 amino acids. V lost 7 bases, J lost 0 bases, and 15 bases lay in between. Germline V CDR1 and CDR2: MNHEY, SVGEGT. CDR3 bases: TGTGCCAGCACCCCGGGACGTTTACTGAACACTGAAGCTTTCTTT. This sequence encodes CASTPGRLLNTEAFF.

The gene calls are TRBV19 and TRBJ1-2, with 9 bases matching TRBD1. V shed 6 bases, J shed 5 bases, and the junction held 7 bases outside the gene matches. CDR1 is LNHDA and CDR2 is SQIVND in the germline V gene (reference sequence). This CDR3 is built from 14 residues. CDR3 residues: CASSRTGDGYGYTF. The CDR3 DNA sequence: TGTGCCAGTAGCCGGACAGGGGATGGGTATGGCTACACCTTC.

The chain recombines TRBV24-1 with TRBJ2-3, with 7 bases lining up with TRBD1. The trim removed 7 bases at V and 3 bases at J, leaving 9 bases unmatched. CDR1 is KGHDR, CDR2 SFDVKD, per germline. This CDR3 spans 15 amino acids. CDR3 sequence (DNA): TGTGCCACCAGCCTGACAGGGATGGCAACAGATACGCAGTATTTT. This sequence encodes CATSLTGMATDTQYF.

This clonotype was seen more than once but under ten times. V and J are TRBV11-2 and TRBJ2-1, with D possibly being TRBD2 (6 bases). This CDR3 is built from 14 residues. Germline CDR1 reads SGHAT; CDR2 reads FQNNGV. Trimming shortened V by 2 bases and J by 10 bases, and 15 bases separated the two germline ends. CDR3 DNA: TGTGCCAGCAGCTTAAAGGGAGTTGGGGGGGAGCAGTTCTTC. Translating gives CASSLKGVGGEQFF.

The chain joins TRBV2 to TRBJ1-2; D gene ambiguous. The germline V gene encodes CDR1 SNHLY and CDR2 FYNNEI. The CDR3 totals 14 residues. The V end was cut by 1 base, the J end by 2 bases, with 8 bases between. The CDR3 sequence: CASSEVRANYGYTF. DNA for the CDR3: TGTGCCAGCAGTGAAGTGAGGGCCAACTATGGCTACACCTTC.

This clonotype showed up many times. The chain is built from TRBV7-2 and TRBJ2-1; maybe TRBD2 (6 bases). Between the trimmed V and J ends, which lost 5 bases and 3 bases, there was a span of 14 bases. Germline V gene lookup returns CDR1 SGHTA and CDR2 FQGNSA. This CDR3 comprises 15 residues. DNA for the CDR3: TGTGCCAGCAGCCGAACCCGGGAGTACTACAATGAGCAGTTCTTC. Translating it yields CASSRTREYYNEQFF.

In this sample, this clonotype turned up a few times. The chain has TRBV20-1 and TRBJ1-2; TRBD1 might be the D (5 bases). V lost 0 bases and J lost 0, with 8 bases in between. This CDR3 region has 14 residues. Looked up from germline, CDR1 is DFQATT and CDR2 is SNEGSKA (reference sequence). CDR3 amino acids: CSARDHRTNYGYTF. CDR3 sequence (DNA): TGCAGTGCTAGAGATCACAGGACTAACTATGGCTACACCTTC.

The chain is built from TRBV2 and TRBJ2-3; perhaps TRBD2 as D (6 bases). The CDR3 spans 15 residues. The germline CDR1 and CDR2 sequences are SNHLY and FYNNEI. Deletions cut 5 bases from V and 8 bases from J, with 20 bases between. Here the CDR3 reads CASSLRGSEYGTQYF. The CDR3 DNA follows: TGTGCCAGCAGTCTGCGGGGTAGCGAGTACGGTACGCAGTATTTT.

This clonotype was recorded a few times. V and J are TRBV10-3 and TRBJ1-1, with D possibly TRBD1 on 5 matching bases. Germline loops: CDR1 ENHRY, CDR2 SYGVKD. Between the trimmed V and J ends, which lost 0 bases and 0 bases, there was a span of 8 bases. The CDR3 loop spans 15 amino acids. The CDR3 protein is CAISESGGMNTEAFF. The CDR3 nucleotides read TGTGCCATCAGTGAGTCGGGGGGAATGAACACTGAAGCTTTCTTT.